This T cell receptor (beta chain) emerged from a study of T cells in localized non-small cell lung cancer. Points from the study as a whole: Since sequencing was restricted to only one region of the tumor, intratumor heterogeneity remains a possibility. Appearance in adjacent lung was seen for a median around 55 of the top 100 tumor clones. In uninvolved adjacent lung, T cell clonality reached its highest value, exceeding tumor.

The data were produced by immunoSEQ multiplex PCR, yet TCRdb's version contains in-frame clones alone and is incomplete. The sample shows tens of thousands of clones, 90% to 95% of them seen only once. Germline V CDR1 and CDR2: SGHAT, FQNNGV. Trimming shortened V by 2 bases and J by 2 bases, and 3 bases separated the two germline ends. The CDR3 extends over 12 amino acids. Remarks on this clone: Its target is not known.

The rearrangement uses TRBV11-2 and TRBJ2-5, with D unclear. The receptor's source is a woman aged 35 to 69 with stage II lung adenocarcinoma. Sequenced here: PBMCs, sampled before any cancer treatment. CDR3 nucleotide sequence: TGTGCCAGCAGCTTATGGCAAGAGACCCAGTACTTC. Its protein product is CASSLWQETQYF.